This is a list of T cell receptor beta chains from one sample in a study of long-term antiretroviral therapy in people with HIV. Clones were read by immunoSEQ multiplex PCR, and TCRdb kept only the in-frame ones, dropping some. Altogether fewer than 20,000 clones are present, around 74% being singletons, with the ten largest covering 6.5% to 10%. Sequences were derived from unsorted PBMCs, sampled at the start of antiretroviral therapy. Every receptor here comes from a man aged 25-40 years with HIV. CDR3s include the opening cysteine and the closing phenylalanine or tryptophan. A D gene is named only where the DNA matches it firmly. Size is stated for part of the rows, as once, few or many counts, or as a class when the clone is expanded.

clone size: -
V gene: TRBV7-2
J gene: TRBJ2-3
D gene: -
CDR3 protein: CASSLILPSGADTQYF
CDR3 DNA: TGTGCCAGCAGCTTGATCCTGCCCTCAGGGGCAGATACGCAGTATTTT

clone size: once
V gene: TRBV9
J gene: TRBJ2-7
D gene: TRBD2
CDR3 protein: CASSVAWMGGGKGEQYF
CDR3 DNA: TGTGCCAGCAGCGTAGCCTGGATGGGGGGAGGGAAGGGCGAGCAGTACTTC

clone size: -
V gene: TRBV11-2
J gene: TRBJ2-2
D gene: TRBD2
CDR3 protein: CASTRSGADTGELFF
CDR3 DNA: TGTGCCAGCACTAGGAGCGGGGCAGACACCGGGGAGCTGTTTTTT

clone size: -
V gene: TRBV5-4
J gene: TRBJ2-3
D gene: -
CDR3 protein: CASRLTGSTDTQYF
CDR3 DNA: TGTGCCAGCAGATTAACAGGAAGCACAGATACGCAGTATTTT

clone size: -
V gene: TRBV5-6
J gene: TRBJ2-5
D gene: -
CDR3 protein: CASSLGTAWETQYF
CDR3 DNA: TGTGCCAGCAGCTTGGGGACAGCATGGGAGACCCAGTACTTC

clone size: -
V gene: TRBV14
J gene: TRBJ2-7
D gene: TRBD2
CDR3 protein: CASSARLAEEQYF
CDR3 DNA: TGTGCCAGCAGCGCCCGACTAGCGGAAGAGCAGTACTTC

clone size: -
V gene: TRBV10-3
J gene: TRBJ2-7
D gene: TRBD2
CDR3 protein: CAISEPGGSSYEQYF
CDR3 DNA: TGTGCCATCAGTGAGCCGGGCGGGAGCTCCTACGAGCAGTACTTC

clone size: -
V gene: TRBV15
J gene: TRBJ2-5
D gene: -
CDR3 protein: CATGRRETQYF
CDR3 DNA: TGTGCCACCGGGCGCCGGGAGACCCAGTACTTC

clone size: -
V gene: TRBV4-3
J gene: TRBJ2-1
D gene: TRBD2
CDR3 protein: CASSQDGGFEQFF
CDR3 DNA: TGCGCCAGCAGCCAAGACGGGGGGTTTGAGCAGTTCTTC

clone size: -
V gene: TRBV11-2
J gene: TRBJ1-1
D gene: -
CDR3 protein: CASSLLGQMNTEAFF
CDR3 DNA: TGTGCCAGCAGCTTGTTGGGGCAAATGAACACTGAAGCTTTCTTT

clone size: once
V gene: TRBV4-1
J gene: TRBJ2-3
D gene: TRBD2
CDR3 protein: CASSEGTSGRVWFGTDTQYF
CDR3 DNA: TGCGCCAGCAGCGAGGGGACTAGCGGGAGGGTGTGGTTTGGGACAGATACGCAGTATTTT

clone size: -
V gene: TRBV28
J gene: TRBJ1-1
D gene: -
CDR3 protein: CASSLEGGQNTEAFF
CDR3 DNA: TGTGCCAGCAGTTTAGAAGGGGGACAGAACACTGAAGCTTTCTTT

clone size: once
V gene: TRBV11-1
J gene: TRBJ2-7
D gene: TRBD1
CDR3 protein: CASSLEGQGLHEQYF
CDR3 DNA: TGTGCCAGCAGCTTAGAGGGACAGGGGCTCCACGAGCAGTACTTC

clone size: -
V gene: TRBV5-6
J gene: TRBJ2-7
D gene: TRBD2
CDR3 protein: CASSIGLGSEQYF
CDR3 DNA: TGTGCCAGCAGCATAGGACTAGGGAGCGAGCAGTACTTC

clone size: once
V gene: TRBV27
J gene: TRBJ2-1
D gene: -
CDR3 protein: CASTRNNEQFF
CDR3 DNA: TGTGCCAGCACCCGAAACAATGAGCAGTTCTTC

clone size: -
V gene: TRBV7-2
J gene: TRBJ2-1
D gene: -
CDR3 protein: CASSLALGGYNEQFF
CDR3 DNA: TGTGCCAGCAGCTTAGCATTGGGGGGTTACAATGAGCAGTTCTTC

clone size: -
V gene: TRBV6-1
J gene: TRBJ2-3
D gene: TRBD2
CDR3 protein: CASSRLAGDTDTQYF
CDR3 DNA: TGTGCCAGCAGTCGACTAGCGGGGGACACAGATACGCAGTATTTT